This TCR beta chain was recovered during a study of blood T cell repertoires in COVID-19. For the study at large: The analysed material was cDNA or gDNA that came from T cells, B-cell-depleted T cells, or PBMCs.

CDR1 is MNHEY, CDR2 SVGAGI, per germline. The CDR3 loop spans 14 amino acids. V was clipped by 6 bases and J by 3 bases, with 15 bases between them. In the authors' methods: Reference gene primer amplification gave estimated nucleated cell counts. Clones were sequenced by immunoSEQ multiplex PCR, and TCRdb holds only the in-frame ones, with some missing. Clone size and the V and J calls come from that table; the DNA yielded D and trimming. The sample shows under 350,000 clones, 70% to 90% of them seen only once. Sequencing input: peripheral blood. The rearrangement joins TRBV6-5 to TRBJ2-7; a possible D gene is TRBD1 (6 bases). This clonotype originated in a woman aged 70-85 years with acute or convalescent COVID-19. CDR3 loop: CASSRRTVYYEQYF. Written as DNA, the CDR3 is TGTGCCAGCAGCAGGAGGACAGTTTACTACGAGCAGTACTTC.